Following are 8 T cell receptor beta chains from one sample sequenced in a study of response to subunit inactivated influenza vaccine. A single record per CDR3 protein comes from TCRdb applying MiXCR to the RT-PCR reads. The table includes some 850,000 distinct CDR3 sequences, about a fifth detected once. The specimen comprised PBMCs from blood, sampled 4 to 6 days after vaccination. Receptor source: a man between 50 and 59 years old who received an inactivated influenza vaccine.

This clonotype was detected only a few times. The chain couples TRBV6-1 to TRBJ2-1, with 9 bases lining up with TRBD2. This CDR3 is built from 14 residues. Trimming at V came to 8 bases and at J to 4 bases, leaving 6 bases not matched to a gene. Germline CDR1 MNHNS, CDR2 SASEGT. The DNA for the CDR3 is TGTGCCAGCGAGAAGCGGGGGGCGTACAATGAGCAGTTCTTC. As protein: CASEKRGAYNEQFF.

The chain employs TRBV15 and TRBJ2-4; no definite D call. CDR1 LNHNV and CDR2 YYDKDF come from the germline V gene (reference sequence). V was shortened by 0 bases and J by 3 bases, with 9 bases between the two germline ends. The length of the CDR3 is 15 residues. CDR3 DNA: TGTGCCACCAGCAGAGATACAGAAGTCAAAAACATTCAGTACTTC. This gives the protein CATSRDTEVKNIQYF.

The table lists this clonotype with a few counts. This sequence joins TRBV6-1 and TRBJ1-1, with 8 bases matching TRBD1. The CDR3 is 13 residues long. V was clipped by 6 bases and J by 8 bases; unmatched bases: 8. Germline values: CDR1 MNHNS, CDR2 SASEGT. CDR3 sequence (DNA): TGTGCCAGCAGGCCGGACAGGGCTAGGGAAGCTTTCTTT. The encoded protein is CASRPDRAREAFF.

The chain is built from TRBV6-1 and TRBJ1-5; 10 nucleotides line up with TRBD1. Trimming cost V 4 bases and J 6 bases; bases outside gene matches: 12. The CDR3 covers 17 residues. Germline CDR1 is MNHNS and CDR2 is SASEGT. The DNA for the CDR3 is TGTGCCAGCAGTGTTCTAGCGGGACAGGGGACTCGTCAGCCCCAGCATTTT. Encoded protein: CASSVLAGQGTRQPQHF.

The CDR3 DNA reads TGCGCCAGCCGGGCCCTCGGCTCCAATGAGCAGTTCTTC. The encoded protein is CASRALGSNEQFF. The chain uses TRBV5-1 and TRBJ2-1; D gene uncertain. Trimming shortened V by 7 bases and J by 6 bases, and 14 bases separated the two germline ends. The CDR3 has 13 amino acids. Germline-derived CDR1 and CDR2 are SGHRS and YFSETQ.

Notes on this clonotype: A much larger clone lies one base from this, so it may be a read error. The J gene is TRBJ1-1, the V gene TRBV5-6; D perhaps matches TRBD1 (6 bases). Germline CDR1 is SGHDT and CDR2 is YYEEEE. The V end was cut by 5 bases, the J end by 6 bases, with 17 bases between. The CDR3 loop spans 14 amino acids. The chain's CDR3 is CASRPQGRFAEAFF. For the CDR3, the DNA is TGTGCCAGCAGGCCACAGGGAAGGTTCGCTGAAGCTTTCTTT.

This chain links TRBV10-3 with TRBJ2-5; 7 nucleotides line up with TRBD2. The CDR3 length is 16 residues. The germline V gene encodes CDR1 ENHRY and CDR2 SYGVKD. J gave up 2 bases and V 0 bases, and 6 bases lay outside the gene matches. CDR3 DNA: TGTGCCATCAGTGAGTCAACGGGGGGACGTCAAGAGACCCAGTACTTC. This codes for CAISESTGGRQETQYF.

CDR3 nucleotide sequence: TGTGCCAGCAGCGGGGTAGGGACGGACCCCGGTTTGGAGACCCAGTACTTC. This sequence encodes CASSGVGTDPGLETQYF. The genes are TRBV28 and TRBJ2-5; TRBD1 or TRBD2 may be the D gene (5 bases each). The germline V and J ends were trimmed by 6 bases and 5 bases, with 25 bases remaining between them. Germline-derived CDR1 and CDR2 are MDHEN and SYDVKM. This CDR3 has 17 amino acids.